The 27 T cell receptor beta chains below were found in one sample sequenced in a study of cytomegalovirus exposure and HLA in healthy donors. The study ran its PCR with 60 Vbeta and 13 Jbeta primers. Measured with immunoSEQ multiplex PCR; TCRdb has only the in-frame clones, and not every one. The sample includes some 120,000 clones, around 80% of them seen just once. Source material: PBMCs. The receptors were gathered from a female donor in good health and CMV-seronegative.

This clone was recorded once. The rearrangement uses TRBV5-1 and TRBJ1-3; no reliable D call. The CDR3 is made up of 15 amino acids. Deletions cut 0 bases from V and 0 bases from J, with 7 bases between. Germline loops: CDR1 SGHRS, CDR2 YFSETQ. CDR3 sequence: CASSLALSSGNTIYF. For the CDR3, the DNA is TGCGCCAGCAGCTTGGCCCTGAGCTCTGGAAACACCATATATTTT.

This clone came up once. The chain uses TRBV7-9 and TRBJ2-7, with D perhaps TRBD2 (5 bases). Trimming shortened V by 1 base and J by 5 bases, and 6 bases separated the two germline ends. The length of the CDR3 is 12 residues. Germline V CDR1 and CDR2: SEHNR, FQNEAQ (reference sequence). CDR3 residues: CASSLVGDEQYF. Written as DNA, the CDR3 is TGTGCCAGCAGCTTAGTCGGGGACGAGCAGTACTTC.

The chain has TRBV7-9 and TRBJ1-2; 7 bases are shared with TRBD1. Trimming removed 5 bases from V and 7 bases from J; junction bases left unmatched: 10. This CDR3 is 14 amino acids long. CDR1 is SEHNR, CDR2 FQNEAQ, per germline (reference sequence). CDR3 nucleotides: TGTGCCAGCAGCGAGACGACAGGGAGTGGTGGCTACACCTTC. It codes for CASSETTGSGGYTF.

This clone was detected a few times. The rearrangement uses TRBV7-8 and TRBJ2-1; 11 bases are a match to TRBD2. Germline loops: CDR1 SGHVS, CDR2 FQNEAQ. There are 15 residues in the CDR3. V dropped 5 bases and J dropped 9; count of bases not matched to a gene: 9. The CDR3 loop reads CASSLPGTSGLEQFF. The CDR3 nucleotides are TGTGCCAGCAGCCTCCCCGGGACTAGCGGCCTTGAGCAGTTCTTC.

The chain's CDR3 is CASSSYRAGEQFF. CDR3 in DNA: TGCGCCAGCAGCTCTTACAGGGCCGGTGAGCAGTTCTTC. The chain has TRBV5-1 and TRBJ2-1, with D perhaps TRBD1 (6 bases). The germline gives CDR1 SGHRS, CDR2 YFSETQ. This CDR3 region has 13 residues. V shed 3 bases and J shed 9 bases, with 13 bases lying between them. The variable domain in full, with the rest retrieved from reference TRBV5-1 and TRBJ2-1, is KAGVTQTPRYLIKTRGQQVTLSCSPISGHRSVSWYQQTPGQGLQFLFEYFSETQRNKGNFPGRFSGRQFSNSRSEMNVSTLELGDSALYLCASSSYRAGEQFFGPGTRLTVL.

This rearrangement joins TRBV7-3 to TRBJ2-1, with a tentative D call TRBD1 (5 bases). V lost 2 bases and J 8 bases, leaving 10 bases between the germline ends. Germline CDR1 is SGHTA and CDR2 is FQGTGA. The CDR3 loop spans 13 amino acids. The CDR3 nucleotides are TGTGCCAGCAGCTTAGCCAGGGCGGATGAGCAGTTCTTC. It specifies CASSLARADEQFF.

V usage is TRBV2 and J usage is TRBJ2-1, with a tentative D call TRBD2 (6 bases). V gave up 3 bases and J gave up 10 bases, with 19 bases separating them. The CDR3 runs to 15 residues. CDR1 is SNHLY, CDR2 FYNNEI, per germline. CDR3 nucleotide sequence: TGTGCCAGCAGTGAGGACTATACAGGTGTGGAGGAGCAGTTCTTC. Encoded protein: CASSEDYTGVEEQFF.

The chain has TRBV6-1 and TRBJ2-1; TRBD2 agrees at 8 bases. Germline CDR1 and CDR2: MNHNS and SASEGT. This CDR3 is built from 14 residues. V was pared by 6 bases and J by 8 bases, with 9 bases of the junction left unmatched. CDR3 in amino acids: CASSYGLAVDEQFF. Here the CDR3 DNA reads TGTGCCAGCAGCTACGGACTAGCTGTCGATGAGCAGTTCTTC.

This clone came up once. The chain carries TRBV2 and TRBJ2-2, with 11 bases matching TRBD2. Germline V gives CDR1 SNHLY, CDR2 FYNNEI. CDR3 length equals 15 residues. The junction had 4 bases not matched to a gene; V was cut back by 4 bases and J by 6 bases. Here the CDR3 DNA reads TGTGCCAGCAGTGGTACTAGCGGGGGACCCGGGGAGCTGTTTTTT. It codes for CASSGTSGGPGELFF.

This clone showed up just once. The chain uses TRBV28 and TRBJ1-1; 7 nucleotides align to TRBD1. This CDR3 spans 14 amino acids. The ends lost 3 bases at V and 6 bases at J; junction bases unmatched: 7. Germline V gene lookup returns CDR1 MDHEN and CDR2 SYDVKM. CDR3: CASSFWRDRPEAFF. CDR3 bases: TGTGCCAGCAGTTTTTGGCGGGACAGACCTGAAGCTTTCTTT.

This sequence joins TRBV10-3 and TRBJ2-7; D possibly uses TRBD1 or TRBD2 (5 bases each). Trimming stripped 6 bases from V and 2 bases from J, with 14 bases between. This CDR3 region has 14 residues. The germline V gene encodes CDR1 ENHRY and CDR2 SYGVKD. The CDR3 DNA reads as TGTGCCATCAGGGAGGACAACCCAACCTACGAGCAGTACTTC. Amino acids: CAIREDNPTYEQYF.

This clone was observed a few times. The chain links TRBV30 to TRBJ2-3, with 9 bases lining up with TRBD1. In germline, CDR1 is GTSNPN, CDR2 SVGIG (reference sequence). V dropped 1 base and J dropped 2; count of bases not matched to a gene: 4. The CDR3 totals 15 residues. The CDR3 nucleotides are TGTGCCTGGAGTGCGGGACAGGGTGCCACAGATACGCAGTATTTT. Amino acids: CAWSAGQGATDTQYF.

The V call is TRBV10-1, the J call TRBJ2-2; 8 bases align to TRBD2. Germline values: CDR1 WNHNN, CDR2 SYGVQD (reference sequence). The junction had 6 bases not matched to a gene; V was cut back by 6 bases and J by 6 bases. The CDR3 contains 14 residues. DNA of the CDR3: TGCGCCAGCAGGGCGGGACTAGACTCCGGGGAGCTGTTTTTT. Protein product: CASRAGLDSGELFF.

This clone came up once. This chain connects TRBV18 to TRBJ1-1; the match to TRBD1 covers 7 bases. Germline V CDR1 and CDR2: KGHSH, LQKENI. This CDR3 has 16 residues. Unmatched junction bases numbered 7, after V lost 1 base and J lost 2 bases. The CDR3 region has the DNA TGTGCCAGCTCACCACTTGGTCAGGGGGTAAACACTGAAGCTTTCTTT. This encodes CASSPLGQGVNTEAFF.

The chain recombines TRBV29-1 with TRBJ2-7; TRBD1 matches at 7 bases. The V gene's germline CDR1 is SQVTM and CDR2 ANQGSEA. This CDR3 is 12 amino acids long. J lost 4 bases, V lost 5 bases, and 5 bases had no gene match. CDR3 sequence: CSVTMTGYEQYF. CDR3 DNA sequence: TGCAGCGTTACAATGACAGGGTACGAGCAGTACTTC.

The CDR3 DNA reads as TGTGCCAGCAGCTGGGGGGCGGGAGGAAGGGGCCTCGAGCAGTACTTC. This gives the protein CASSWGAGGRGLEQYF. J is TRBJ2-7 and V is TRBV5-5; TRBD2 agrees at 8 bases. This CDR3 has 16 residues. CDR1 and CDR2 (germline): SGHKS, YYEKEE (reference sequence). V lost 3 bases and J lost 6; bases outside the gene matches: 14. Supplemented by reference TRBV5-5 and TRBJ2-7, the full variable domain reads DAGVTQSPTHLIKTRGQQVTLRCSPISGHKSVSWYQQVLGQGPQFIFQYYEKEERGRGNFPDRFSARQFPNYSSELNVNALLLGDSALYLCASSWGAGGRGLEQYFGPGTRLTVT.

Details on this clone: Mismatch with germline at one junction end may stem from a read error. The chain carries TRBV7-3 and TRBJ1-2, with 7 bases lining up with TRBD1. The CDR3 spans 13 residues. The V gene's germline CDR1 is SGHTA and CDR2 FQGTGA. The CDR3 DNA sequence: TGTGCCAGCAGCTTACAGCCAGGGCAGGGGGAGGCCTTC. Translated, it gives CASSLQPGQGEAF. The full variable domain, with the rest looked up from reference TRBV7-3 and TRBJ1-2, is GAGVSQTPSNKVTEKGKYVELRCDPISGHTALYWYRQSLGQGPEFLIYFQGTGAADDSGLPNDRFFAVRPEGSVSTLKIQRTERGDSAVYLCASSLQPGQGEAFGSGTRLTVV.

The CDR3 is CASSPGLAQTLFYEQYF. The DNA of the CDR3 is TGTGCCAGCAGTCCAGGGCTAGCGCAGACCCTATTCTACGAGCAGTACTTC. The rearrangement joins TRBV27 to TRBJ2-7, with D possibly TRBD2 on 6 matching bases. The CDR3 covers 17 residues. The V and J ends lost 5 bases and 3 bases respectively, with 23 bases between them. Germline lookup yields CDR1 MNHEY and CDR2 SMNVEV (reference sequence).

The chain combines TRBV20-1 with TRBJ2-5, with D hard to call. This CDR3 comprises 10 residues. CDR1 and CDR2 from the germline V gene are DFQATT and SNEGSKA (reference sequence). Trimming removed 6 bases from V and 4 bases from J, with 6 bases in between. The CDR3 is CSAWAETQYF. The CDR3 DNA follows: TGCAGTGCCTGGGCAGAGACCCAGTACTTC.

This clone was counted only a few times. This rearrangement joins TRBV5-1 to TRBJ1-1, with a weak D call TRBD1 (6 bases). Trimming cost V 3 bases and J 2 bases, with 14 bases left between them. The CDR3 length is 15 residues. Germline lookup yields CDR1 SGHRS and CDR2 YFSETQ. This chain's CDR3 is CASSSGGAENTEAFF. DNA of the CDR3: TGCGCCAGCAGCTCCGGGGGGGCGGAAAACACTGAAGCTTTCTTT. The full variable domain, its missing parts supplied by reference TRBV5-1 and TRBJ1-1, is KAGVTQTPRYLIKTRGQQVTLSCSPISGHRSVSWYQQTPGQGLQFLFEYFSETQRNKGNFPGRFSGRQFSNSRSEMNVSTLELGDSALYLCASSSGGAENTEAFFGQGTRLTVV.

This chain links TRBV6-6 with TRBJ2-7, with D perhaps matching TRBD1 (6 bases). Germline CDR1 is MNHNY and CDR2 is SVGAGI (reference sequence). Deletions cut 6 bases from V and 0 bases from J, with 12 bases between. The CDR3 is 14 amino acids. The CDR3 DNA sequence: TGTGCCAGCAGGAGACAGGTCAGCTCCTACGAGCAGTACTTC. Translation gives CASRRQVSSYEQYF.

The chain uses TRBV9 and TRBJ1-2; maybe TRBD1 (6 bases). Per the germline V gene, CDR1 is SGDLS and CDR2 is YYNGEE. CDR3 size: 14 residues. V lost 6 bases and J lost 8, with 20 bases in between. The CDR3 loop reads CASTSPGALYGYTF. CDR3 DNA sequence: TGTGCCAGCACCTCCCCAGGGGCTCTGTACGGCTACACCTTC. Combining the CDR3 with reference TRBV9 and TRBJ1-2 gives the whole variable domain DSGVTQTPKHLITATGQRVTLRCSPRSGDLSVYWYQQSLDQGLQFLIQYYNGEERAKGNILERFSAQQFPDLHSELNLSSLELGDSALYFCASTSPGALYGYTFGSGTRLTVV.

The J gene is TRBJ1-1, the V gene TRBV7-6; weak D call: TRBD1 (5 bases). V was clipped by 5 bases and J by 4 bases, with 14 bases between them. CDR3 size: 14 residues. Germline V lookup: CDR1 SGHVS, CDR2 FNYEAQ. The CDR3 sequence: CASSQEVQGTEAFF. CDR3 DNA: TGTGCCAGCAGCCAAGAGGTTCAGGGCACTGAAGCTTTCTTT.

This clone was counted only a few times. The chain has TRBV2 and TRBJ2-7; maybe TRBD1 (6 bases). The V and J ends lost 7 bases and 4 bases respectively, with 20 bases between them. Germline V gene data show CDR1 as SNHLY and CDR2 as FYNNEI. CDR3 length: 15 amino acids. The CDR3 protein is CASTRTTGHVYEQYF. CDR3 in DNA: TGTGCCAGCACTCGAACGACAGGACACGTTTACGAGCAGTACTTC.

The chain has TRBV2 and TRBJ1-1; possible D gene TRBD1, 6 bases. The CDR3 spans 13 residues. Germline CDR1 reads SNHLY; CDR2 reads FYNNEI. V lost 5 bases and J 9 bases, leaving 16 bases between the germline ends. This CDR3 reads CASSSRTAEKAFF. The CDR3 DNA reads as TGTGCCAGCAGTAGCCGGACAGCAGAAAAAGCTTTCTTT.

This chain joins TRBV7-3 and TRBJ2-2; D is possibly TRBD2 (5 bases). The CDR3 totals 14 residues. Germline values: CDR1 SGHTA, CDR2 FQGTGA. Deletions cut 4 bases from V and 6 bases from J, with 12 bases between. The DNA for the CDR3 is TGTGCCAGCAGCTCCATGGCGGGCGCCGGGGAGCTGTTTTTT. Translating gives CASSSMAGAGELFF.

This clone was picked up one time. The J gene is TRBJ1-1, the V gene TRBV11-3; D uncertain. Germline V lookup: CDR1 SGHNT, CDR2 YENEEA. CDR3 length: 13 amino acids. Trimming pared 2 bases from V and 6 bases from J, leaving 10 bases between. The CDR3 sequence is CASSLYLGAEAFF. CDR3 DNA sequence: TGTGCCAGCAGCTTATATCTCGGTGCTGAAGCTTTCTTT. The variable domain in full, completed from reference TRBV11-3 and TRBJ1-1, reads EAGVVQSPRYKIIEKKQPVAFWCNPISGHNTLYWYLQNLGQGPELLIRYENEEAVDDSQLPKDRFSAERLKGVDSTLKIQPAELGDSAVYLCASSLYLGAEAFFGQGTRLTVV.